One and the same sample provided the 17 T cell receptor beta chains below, sequenced in a study of tumor-infiltrating lymphocytes in primary liver carcinoma (dated by TCRdb to the late 2010s). Total RNA and DNA were co-extracted without cell sorting from about 19-30 mg of bulk tissue using the AllPrep DNA/RNA mini kit. The sequencer listed for this sample is Illumina HiSeq 2500. Using a constant-region primer and ProtoScript II reverse transcriptase, TCRbeta-specific cDNA was reverse-transcribed from approximately 0.55 ug total RNA. Three nested multiplex PCR rounds, following a slightly modified ARM-PCR procedure, were used to build the TCRbeta libraries. Each of the first two PCR rounds ran for around 11 cycles and used multiplex TRBV1-TRBV30 forward primers together with a Cbeta reverse primer. TCRdb reprocessed the public reads (quality trimming at Q25 with fastp, clone calling with MiXCR) and kept in-frame beta chains. Merged by CDR3 protein, the rows form single entries marked with the most common genes and DNA. The sample includes 150,000 to 200,000 distinct CDR3 sequences, with around 85% observed a single time. The top ten constitute approximately 18% of the sample.

Sequencing input: tumor tissue from primary liver carcinoma. The receptors originated from a middle-aged man with primary liver carcinoma and hepatitis B virus infection.

Worth noting for this clonotype: The CDR3 carries no conserved terminal phenylalanine or tryptophan, so it likely arises from a read error. The DNA is omitted, as the CDR3 cannot be located on it reliably, and the CDR3 follows TCRdb's listing. Here the CDR3 reads CASSQEDAGVEFL. The rearrangement joins TRBV4-1 to TRBJ2-1; TRBD2 is taken as the D call from the table, unchecked against the DNA. Germline CDR1 is MGHRA and CDR2 is YSYEKL. Ends included, the CDR3 has 13 residues.

About this clonotype: One end of the junction is discordant with germline, which a read error may explain. V and J are TRBV11-1 and TRBJ2-3, with D perhaps assigned TRBD1 or TRBD2 (5 bases each). The CDR3 contains 19 residues. Per the germline V gene, CDR1 is SGHAT and CDR2 is FQDESV (reference sequence). In nucleotides, the CDR3 is TGTGCCAGCAGCTTTGGGGGAAGCTCTGTTGGGGCCCGCACAGTTACGCAGTATTTT. Protein: CASSFGGSSVGARTVTQYF.

For this clonotype: Here the CDR3 omits its conserved ending phenylalanine or tryptophan, so a read error is the likely source. It is unclear where the CDR3 begins or ends on the DNA, so no DNA is shown, and the CDR3 is as TCRdb lists it. This chain links TRBV6-2 or TRBV6-3 with TRBJ2-7; TRBD1 is taken as the D call from the table, unchecked against the DNA. The CDR3 extends over 15 residues, inclusive of both ends. From germline, CDR1 is MNHEY and CDR2 SVGEGT. The chain's CDR3 is CASSSWARESYEHYL.

This clonotype was picked up a small number of times. Given a much more abundant clone one base away, this may be a read error. Because it lacks the conserved phenylalanine or tryptophan at the end, this CDR3 is likely a read error. J is TRBJ2-2 and V is TRBV10-3; D possibly corresponds to TRBD2 (5 bases). The V end lost 4 bases, the J end lost 2 bases, and 8 bases lay between the germline ends. Germline-derived CDR1 and CDR2 are ENHRY and SYGVKD. The CDR3 runs 14 residues. CDR3 protein: CAISGEINTGELFI. CDR3 in DNA: TGTGCCATCAGTGGGGAGATAAACACCGGGGAGCTGTTTATT.

The chain links TRBV29-1 to TRBJ2-3; weak D call: TRBD2 (6 bases). Germline CDR1 and CDR2: SQVTM and ANQGSEA. CDR3 size: 15 residues. CDR3 DNA: TGCAGTGTACGACGGGACTCTACTAGCACAGATACGCAGTATTTT. It encodes CSVRRDSTSTDTQYF.

Worth noting for this clonotype: A read error is likely, as this CDR3 ends without the conserved phenylalanine or tryptophan. The rearrangement uses TRBV12-3 or TRBV12-4 and TRBJ1-1; D remains ambiguous. The CDR3 is 13 residues long. For the CDR3, the DNA is TGTGCCAGCGCCACGACGGAGAACATTGAAGCTTTCTCT. It yields the protein CASATTENIEAFS.

Of note for this clonotype: The junction and the germline gene differ at one end; a read error may be behind it. This rearrangement joins TRBV4-3 to TRBJ2-1; 7 bases fit TRBD2. This CDR3 comprises 16 residues. The germline gives CDR1 LGHNA, CDR2 YSLEER. The CDR3 DNA reads as TGCGCCAGTAGCCAAGAGCGGAGCGGGATGCACAATGAGCAGTTCTTC. Translation gives CASSQERSGMHNEQFF.

J is TRBJ2-7 and V is TRBV4-1; D unclear. The CDR3 runs to 14 residues. Germline V CDR1 and CDR2: MGHRA, YSYEKL. DNA for the CDR3: TGCAACAGCAGCCTATCAAACCAGATCTACGAGCAGTACTTC. Its translation is CNSSLSNQIYEQYF.

Comments on this clonotype: A read error may account for a junction end that differs from germline. The rearrangement links TRBV6-1 to TRBJ1-2; D gene uncertain. CDR1 and CDR2 (germline): MNHNS, SASEGT. This CDR3 spans 12 amino acids. This chain's CDR3 is CVSTDPEDGYTF. The CDR3, as DNA: TGTGTCAGCACCGACCCAGAGGATGGCTACACCTTC.

In the case of this clonotype: Mismatch with germline at one junction end may stem from a read error. The chain recombines TRBV29-1 with TRBJ2-1; 7 nucleotides agree with TRBD2. The germline CDR1 and CDR2 sequences are SQVTM and ANQGSEA. The CDR3 spans 17 residues. CDR3 sequence reads: CSVDGRGLVEIYNAQFF. CDR3 DNA: TGCAGCGTTGATGGGAGGGGCCTAGTGGAGATCTACAATGCGCAGTTCTTC.

As for this clonotype: This clone may be a read error of a much larger clone one base away. The J gene is TRBJ2-1, the V gene TRBV30, with 13 bases aligning to TRBD2. V lost 5 bases, J lost 7 bases, and 5 bases stayed unmatched. This CDR3 is 14 amino acids long. Germline V gene data show CDR1 as GTSNPN and CDR2 as SVGIG (reference sequence). This CDR3 is CAWQRLAGGNEQFF. DNA for the CDR3: TGTGCCTGGCAGAGACTAGCGGGAGGAAATGAGCAGTTCTTC.

This clonotype was observed a few times. A read error may account for a junction end that differs from germline. The rearrangement links TRBV30 to TRBJ1-5, with 10 bases lining up with TRBD1. The CDR3 covers 13 residues. The germline V gene encodes CDR1 GTSNPN and CDR2 SVGIG (reference sequence). The CDR3 loop is CVWSRQGAEPQHF. The CDR3 nucleotides read TGTGTCTGGAGTCGACAGGGGGCAGAGCCCCAGCATTTT.

The chain has TRBV12-3 or TRBV12-4 and TRBJ1-1; no clear D gene. The CDR3 is 13 residues long. Trimming took off 8 bases at V and 4 bases at J, with 14 bases between the two ends. The DNA of the CDR3 is TGTGCCAGCGAAGGGCCCCTATGCACTGAAGCTTTCTTT. It yields the protein CASEGPLCTEAFF.

The chain has TRBV4-2 and TRBJ2-7; D is uncertain. Germline CDR1 is LGHNA and CDR2 is YNFKEQ. V lost 1 base and J lost 4, with 17 bases in between. The CDR3 runs to 16 residues. This CDR3 reads CASSQGTYSKGYEQYF. DNA of the CDR3: TGTGCCAGCAGCCAAGGAACGTACTCAAAAGGGTACGAGCAGTACTTC.

This clonotype was seen repeatedly, ten times or more. V gene TRBV5-6 combines with J gene TRBJ2-1; perhaps D is TRBD1 or TRBD2 (5 bases each). V was clipped by 4 bases and J by 5 bases, with 13 bases between them. The length of the CDR3 is 14 residues. The germline CDR1 and CDR2 sequences are SGHDT and YYEEEE. CDR3 coding DNA: TGTGCCAGCAGCGGGGCAGGAGCGGACAATGAGCAGTTCTTC. Protein product: CASSGAGADNEQFF.

This clonotype is medium-sized (0.01 to 0.1%) by share. The chain is built from TRBV11-3 and TRBJ2-1; D remains ambiguous. The CDR3 totals 13 residues. V was shortened by 3 bases and J by 9 bases, with 12 bases between the two germline ends. CDR1 and CDR2 (germline): SGHNT, YENEEA. CDR3 nucleotide sequence: TGTGCCAGCAGCTTCGCGCCTTCGCTTGAGCAGTTCTTC. The encoded protein is CASSFAPSLEQFF.

As for this clonotype: One junction end disagrees with the germline gene, perhaps due to a read error. V and J are TRBV6-2 or TRBV6-3 and TRBJ2-3; 7 bases fit TRBD2. Per the germline V gene, CDR1 is MNHEY and CDR2 is SVGEGT. The length of the CDR3 is 16 residues. As DNA, the CDR3 is TGTGCTAACAGCCAACCCCGAGCGGGGAGCGCAGATAAGCAGTATTTT. It yields the protein CANSQPRAGSADKQYF.